A single sample is the source of the 4 T cell receptor delta chains below, sequenced in a study of Vδ1+ human thymocytes. The study's findings and limits: Highly polyclonal TRG and TRD repertoires with Gaussian CDR3 length distributions appeared in thymus.

Sequences come from RNA converted to cDNA by reverse transcription. CDR3 amplicons came from multiplex PCR with pooled V-gene forward and constant-region reverse primers. TCRdb reapplied CATT to the multiplex PCR reads. The sample lists 70,000 to 90,000 delta-chain clones, about 38% occurring once. What these receptors recognize is not known. The sample taken for sequencing was Vdelta1+ gamma-delta thymocytes from the thymus. Subset reported: FACS-sorted CD3+ TCRalphabeta- TCRVdelta1+ TCRVdelta2- thymocytes. The receptors were gathered from a boy in the first two years of life who had congenital heart surgery.

The chain has TRDV1 and TRDJ1; 9 bases line up with TRDD3. CDR1 and CDR2 from the germline V gene are TSWWSYY and QGS. Trimming at V came to 1 base and at J to 0 bases, leaving 24 bases not matched to a gene. This CDR3 is 23 amino acids long. Here the CDR3 reads CALGERSTFLKITGGLYTDKLIF. The CDR3 DNA is TGTGCTCTTGGGGAACGATCGACCTTCCTGAAAATTACTGGGGGACTTTACACCGATAAACTCATCTTT.

The V gene is TRDV1, the J gene TRDJ1; a weak D match, TRDD3 (5 bases). The CDR3 loop spans 20 amino acids. The germline CDR1 and CDR2 sequences are TSWWSYY and QGS. Trimming took 2 bases from V and 3 from J, leaving 28 bases between them. The CDR3 loop reads CALGEWNPGGALSGSDKLIF. CDR3 nucleotides: TGTGCTCTTGGGGAATGGAACCCAGGGGGGGCCCTCAGTGGGTCCGATAAACTCATCTTT.

This clone was seen a handful of times. Other DNA variants within this sample encode the same CDR3. The chain employs TRDV2 and TRDJ1; 8 bases fit TRDD3. This CDR3 spans 23 amino acids. CDR1 GEAIGNYY and CDR2 EKD come from the germline V gene. V lost 3 bases to trimming and J lost 0 bases; unmatched junction nucleotides: 29. The CDR3 spells CACDGEHTATRLGDTMYTDKLIF. The CDR3 DNA follows: TGTGCCTGTGACGGGGAGCACACCGCGACACGGCTGGGGGACACGATGTACACCGATAAACTCATCTTT.

This rearrangement joins TRDV1 to TRDJ1; D is ambiguous. Germline lookup yields CDR1 TSWWSYY and CDR2 QGS. This CDR3 is 17 amino acids long. The V end lost 4 bases, the J end lost 0 bases, and 18 bases lay between the germline ends. The CDR3 nucleotides are TGTGCTCTTGGGGTACTACGTGGATGGACTTACACCGATAAACTCATCTTT. This translates into CALGVLRGWTYTDKLIF.